This T cell receptor (beta chain) appears in the sequencing data of a study of memory B cells and T cells in multiple sclerosis. This clone was observed once. The antigen remains undetermined. Profiled with immunoSEQ multiplex PCR; TCRdb holds only in-frame clones, not every one. The repertoire has over 35,000 clones, almost 85% of them found once; the top ten carry 0.85% to 1.3%. Study results and limitations: Clone-set sizes differed between compartments, so shared clonotype counts needed normalization.

CFSE-dim autoproliferating and CFSE-high non-proliferating T cells from unstimulated culture were sequenced separately. Approximately 5x10^7 CFSE-labeled PBMCs were cultured 6 to 7 days unstimulated, then replicate wells were pooled. The PBMCs received roughly 0.5 uM CFSE and serum-free culture with no added stimuli. From germline, CDR1 is SEHNR and CDR2 FQNEAQ (reference sequence). The CDR3 covers 12 residues. The V end was cut by 4 bases, the J end by 2 bases, with 4 bases between. The rearrangement uses TRBV7-9 and TRBJ2-3; D ambiguous. This clonotype was obtained from a human donor with multiple sclerosis. Sequenced material: PBMCs from blood kept in culture. The DNA of the CDR3 is TGTGCCAGCAGCTACCACACAGATACGCAGTATTTT. It translates to CASSYHTDTQYF.